This T cell receptor (beta chain) was found in a study of shared clonotypes between healthy human individuals. As for the study in general: Serving as donors were two women and a few men, whose ages spanned 18 to 49. Points from the study as a whole: Shared clonotypes across all four donors exceeded non-shared ones in generation probability. There were few donors, and this limited the genetic and exposure-history diversity represented.

A CD45RA+ naive subset and a CD45RA-negative memory subset were split from CD4+ cells. V was cut by 3 bases and J by 0 bases, with 9 bases left in between. Germline CDR1 MNHNS, CDR2 SASEGT. CDR3 length: 14 residues. The table came from immunoSEQ multiplex PCR; TCRdb's copy has only in-frame clones and leaves some out. The sample holds millions of clones, roughly 96% seen once. In regard to this clone: As yet, its antigen is unknown.

The chain combines TRBV6-1 with TRBJ2-7; the D is unclear. The TCR was taken from a man younger than 35 in good health. The specimen was naive CD4+ T cells sorted from blood. Regarding subset: CD45RA+ positively selected. This CDR3 is CASSEGAYSYEQYF. CDR3 in DNA: TGTGCCAGCAGTGAGGGCGCCTACTCCTACGAGCAGTACTTC.